This TCR beta chain appears in the sequencing data of a study of blood T cells in healthy people across ages. The wider study: Template switching recovered approximately one barcoded beta molecule for every two T cells.

Combining a sample-barcoded 5' primer with a J-beta primer mix, a second PCR ran for 7 to 11 cycles. Each CDR3 protein is one row after TCRdb ran MiXCR on the 5' RACE reads. Here the sample spans fewer than 750,000 distinct CDR3 sequences, around 50% being singletons. The germline V gene encodes CDR1 SGHTA and CDR2 FQGNSA. The CDR3 contains 17 residues. V was pared by 1 base and J by 3 bases, with 5 bases of the junction left unmatched. The specimen was blood. This chain links TRBV7-2 with TRBJ2-2, with TRBD2 identical over 10 bases. This sequence originates from an elderly man in good health. CDR3: CASSLGPSGSYTGELFF. CDR3 coding DNA: TGTGCCAGCAGCTTAGGACCTAGCGGGAGTTACACCGGGGAGCTGTTTTTT.